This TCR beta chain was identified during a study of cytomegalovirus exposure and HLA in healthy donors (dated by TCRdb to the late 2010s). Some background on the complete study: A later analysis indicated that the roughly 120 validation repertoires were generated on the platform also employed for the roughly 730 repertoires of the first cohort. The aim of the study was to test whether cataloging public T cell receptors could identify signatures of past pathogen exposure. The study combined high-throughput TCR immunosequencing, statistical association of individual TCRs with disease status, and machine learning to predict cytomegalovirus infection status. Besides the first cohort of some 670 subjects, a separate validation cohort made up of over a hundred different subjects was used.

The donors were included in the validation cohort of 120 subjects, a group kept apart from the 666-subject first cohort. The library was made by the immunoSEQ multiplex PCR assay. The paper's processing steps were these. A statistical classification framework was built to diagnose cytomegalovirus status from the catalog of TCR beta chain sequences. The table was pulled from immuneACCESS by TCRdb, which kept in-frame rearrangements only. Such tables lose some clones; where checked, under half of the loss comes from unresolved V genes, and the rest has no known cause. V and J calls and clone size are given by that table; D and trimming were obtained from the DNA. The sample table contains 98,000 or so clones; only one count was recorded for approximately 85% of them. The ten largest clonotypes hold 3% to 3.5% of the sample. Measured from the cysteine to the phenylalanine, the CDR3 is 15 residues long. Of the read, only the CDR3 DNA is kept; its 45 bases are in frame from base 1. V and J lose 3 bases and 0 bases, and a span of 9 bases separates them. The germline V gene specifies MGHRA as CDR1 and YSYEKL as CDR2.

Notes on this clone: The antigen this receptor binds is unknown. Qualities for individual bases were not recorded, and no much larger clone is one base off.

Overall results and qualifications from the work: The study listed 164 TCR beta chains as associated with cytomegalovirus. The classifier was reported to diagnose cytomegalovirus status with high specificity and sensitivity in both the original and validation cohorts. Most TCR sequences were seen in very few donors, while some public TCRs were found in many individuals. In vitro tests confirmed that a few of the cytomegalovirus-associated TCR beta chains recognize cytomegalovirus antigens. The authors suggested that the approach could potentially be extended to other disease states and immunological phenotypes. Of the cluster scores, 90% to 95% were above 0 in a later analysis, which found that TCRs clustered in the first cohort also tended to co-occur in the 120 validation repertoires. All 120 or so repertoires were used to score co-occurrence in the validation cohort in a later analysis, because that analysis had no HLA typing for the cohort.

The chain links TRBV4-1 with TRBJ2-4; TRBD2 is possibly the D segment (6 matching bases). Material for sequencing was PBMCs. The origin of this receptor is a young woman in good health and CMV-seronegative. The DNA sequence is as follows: TGCGCCAGCAGCCATCCGGGACTAGCCAAAAACATTCAGTACTTC. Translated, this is CASSHPGLAKNIQYF.